This T cell receptor beta chain was recovered during a study of T cell responses to AZD1222 COVID-19 vaccine. This clone appeared a single time. The antigen remains undetermined. This CDR3 is built from 16 residues. V gave up 4 bases and J gave up 7 bases; unmatched junction bases: 15. Looked up from germline, CDR1 is SGHTA and CDR2 is FQGNSA. Overall study findings and caveats: Clonal diversity may have been underestimated, and the donors were mostly white British, with more females than males.

TCRdb's table, derived via immunoSEQ multiplex PCR, lists solely in-frame clones and lacks some. The sample records more than 110,000 clones, about 91% being singletons. The starting material was peripheral blood, obtained on day 0 of AZD1222 vaccination. The chain carries TRBV7-2 and TRBJ1-2, with 7 bases that match TRBD1. The TCR originated in an adult in good health. CDR3 protein: CASSSGTEWRFGGYTF. Here the CDR3 DNA reads TGTGCCAGCAGCTCCGGGACAGAGTGGAGGTTCGGTGGCTACACCTTC.